A single T cell receptor (beta chain) is shown here with its context. Antigen unknown. This sample is drawn from a study of vaccination effects on CD4 cells after COVID-19. About the study: It was a median of 72 days after the second dose that post-vaccine samples were obtained.

Pools of viral peptides were used by the ViraFEST assay to expand antigen-specific CD4+ T cells ahead of sequencing. CD4+ T cells were isolated after around 10 days of culture. Two doses of BNT162b2 or mRNA-1273 vaccine were administered to participants. Sequencing used immunoSEQ multiplex PCR; TCRdb keeps in-frame clones, though not all of them. This sample has roughly 16,000 clones, with roughly 76% found just once. Trimming pared 0 bases from V and 4 bases from J, leaving 12 bases between. The germline CDR1 and CDR2 sequences are SGHDN and FVKESK. The CDR3 totals 15 residues. General study points: Clones arising from infection and from vaccination showed marked clonal contraction late after vaccination.

The sequence was collected from a human donor who received a COVID-19 vaccine. This rearrangement joins TRBV14 to TRBJ1-2; D uncertain. The sample here was CD4+ T cells from PBMCs cultured with HCoV-NL63 spike peptides, taken after COVID-19 vaccination. CDR3 in amino acids: CASSQDGNRVYGYTF. The CDR3 nucleotides read TGTGCCAGCAGCCAAGACGGCAACCGGGTCTATGGCTACACCTTC. The whole variable domain, remainder taken from reference TRBV14 and TRBJ1-2, is EAGVTQFPSHSVIEKGQTVTLRCDPISGHDNLYWYRRVMGKEIKFLLHFVKESKQDESGMPNNRFLAERTGGTYSTLKVQPAELEDSGVYFCASSQDGNRVYGYTFGSGTRLTVV.